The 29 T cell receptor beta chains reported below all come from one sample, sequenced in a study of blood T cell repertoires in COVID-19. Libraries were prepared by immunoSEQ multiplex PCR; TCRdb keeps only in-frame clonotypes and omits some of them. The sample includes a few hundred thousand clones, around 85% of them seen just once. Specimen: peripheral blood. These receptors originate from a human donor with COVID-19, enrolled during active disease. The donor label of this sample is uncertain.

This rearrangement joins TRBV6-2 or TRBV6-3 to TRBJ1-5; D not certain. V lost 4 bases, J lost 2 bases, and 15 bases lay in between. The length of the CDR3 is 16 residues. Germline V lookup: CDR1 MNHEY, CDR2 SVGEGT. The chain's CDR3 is CASSSFIVGGNQPQHF. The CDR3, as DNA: TGTGCCAGCAGTTCCTTCATCGTTGGAGGCAATCAGCCCCAGCATTTT.

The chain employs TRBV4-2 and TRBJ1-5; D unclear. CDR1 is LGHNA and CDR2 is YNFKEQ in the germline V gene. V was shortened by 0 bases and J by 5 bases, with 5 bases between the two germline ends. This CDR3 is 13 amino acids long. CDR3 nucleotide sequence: TGTGCCAGCAGCCAAGACCATTATCAGCCCCAGCATTTT. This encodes CASSQDHYQPQHF.

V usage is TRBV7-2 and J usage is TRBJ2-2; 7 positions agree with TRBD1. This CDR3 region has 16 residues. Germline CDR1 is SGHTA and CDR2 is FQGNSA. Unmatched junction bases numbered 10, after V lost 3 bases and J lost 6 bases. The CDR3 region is CASSLYRAGGAGELFF. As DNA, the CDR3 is TGTGCCAGCAGCTTGTACCGGGCAGGGGGTGCCGGGGAGCTGTTTTTT.

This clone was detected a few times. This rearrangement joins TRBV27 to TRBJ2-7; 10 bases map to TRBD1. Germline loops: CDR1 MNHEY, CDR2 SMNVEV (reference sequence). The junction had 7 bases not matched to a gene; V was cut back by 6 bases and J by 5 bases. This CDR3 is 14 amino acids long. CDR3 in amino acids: CASSPRQGADEQYF. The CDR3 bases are TGTGCCAGCAGCCCAAGACAGGGGGCGGACGAGCAGTACTTC.

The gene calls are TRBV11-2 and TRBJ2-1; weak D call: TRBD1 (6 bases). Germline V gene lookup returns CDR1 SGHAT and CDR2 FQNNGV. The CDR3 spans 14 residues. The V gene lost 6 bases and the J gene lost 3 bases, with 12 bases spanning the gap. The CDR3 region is CASSQQGGYNEQFF. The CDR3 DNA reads TGTGCCAGCAGTCAACAGGGCGGCTACAATGAGCAGTTCTTC.

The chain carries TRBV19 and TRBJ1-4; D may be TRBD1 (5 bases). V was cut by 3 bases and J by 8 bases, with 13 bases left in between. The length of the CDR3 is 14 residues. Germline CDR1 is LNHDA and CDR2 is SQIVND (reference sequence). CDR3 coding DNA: TGTGCCAGTAGTATTTCGGACAATATAGAAAAACTGTTTTTT. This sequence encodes CASSISDNIEKLFF.

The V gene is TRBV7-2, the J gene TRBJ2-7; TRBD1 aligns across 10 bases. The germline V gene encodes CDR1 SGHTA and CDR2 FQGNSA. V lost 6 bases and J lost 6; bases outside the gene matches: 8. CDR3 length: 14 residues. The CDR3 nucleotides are TGTGCCAGCAGTCCGACAGGGGGCGCTTTCGAGCAGTACTTC. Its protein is CASSPTGGAFEQYF. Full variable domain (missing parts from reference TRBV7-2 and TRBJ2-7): GAGVSQSPSNKVTEKGKDVELRCDPISGHTALYWYRQSLGQGLEFLIYFQGNSAPDKSGLPSDRFSAERTGGSVSTLTIQRTQQEDSAVYLCASSPTGGAFEQYFGPGTRLTVT.

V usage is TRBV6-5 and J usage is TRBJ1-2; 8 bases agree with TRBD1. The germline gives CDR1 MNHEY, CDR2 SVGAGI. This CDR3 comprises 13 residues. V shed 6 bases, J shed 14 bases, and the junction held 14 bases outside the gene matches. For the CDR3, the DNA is TGTGCCAGCAGCCGCTCAGGACAGGGCCCCCAAACCTTC. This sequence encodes CASSRSGQGPQTF.

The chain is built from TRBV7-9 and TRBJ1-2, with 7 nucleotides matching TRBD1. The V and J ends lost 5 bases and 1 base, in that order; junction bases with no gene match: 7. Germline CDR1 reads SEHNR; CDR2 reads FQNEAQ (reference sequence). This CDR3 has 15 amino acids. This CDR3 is CASSPSTGSNYGYTF. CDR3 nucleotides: TGTGCCAGCAGCCCCTCGACAGGGAGTAACTATGGCTACACCTTC.

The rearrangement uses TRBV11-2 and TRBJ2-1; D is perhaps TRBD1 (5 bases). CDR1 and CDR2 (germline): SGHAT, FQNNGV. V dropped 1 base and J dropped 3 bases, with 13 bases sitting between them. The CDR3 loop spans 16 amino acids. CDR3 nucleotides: TGTGCCAGCAGCTTAGTCGACAGCTGGGGCTACAATGAGCAGTTCTTC. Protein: CASSLVDSWGYNEQFF.

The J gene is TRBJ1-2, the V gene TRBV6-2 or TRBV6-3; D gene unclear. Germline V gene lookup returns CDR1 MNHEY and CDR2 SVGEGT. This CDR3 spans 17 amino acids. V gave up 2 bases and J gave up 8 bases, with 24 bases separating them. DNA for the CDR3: TGTGCCAGCAGTTACGCGCGGGGTTTTTACGTTTCGGGCGGCTACACCTTC. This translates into CASSYARGFYVSGGYTF.

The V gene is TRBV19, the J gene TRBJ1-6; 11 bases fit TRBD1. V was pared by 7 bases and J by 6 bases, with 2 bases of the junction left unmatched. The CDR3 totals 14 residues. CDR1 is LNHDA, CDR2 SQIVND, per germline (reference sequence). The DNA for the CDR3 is TGTGCCAGTATGGGGACAGGGGGTAATTCACCCCTCCACTTT. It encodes CASMGTGGNSPLHF.

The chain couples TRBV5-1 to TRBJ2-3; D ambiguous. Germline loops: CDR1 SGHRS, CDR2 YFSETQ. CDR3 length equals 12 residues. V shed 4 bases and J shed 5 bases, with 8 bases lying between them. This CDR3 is CASSPDIDTQYF. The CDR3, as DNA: TGCGCCAGCAGCCCCGACATAGATACGCAGTATTTT.

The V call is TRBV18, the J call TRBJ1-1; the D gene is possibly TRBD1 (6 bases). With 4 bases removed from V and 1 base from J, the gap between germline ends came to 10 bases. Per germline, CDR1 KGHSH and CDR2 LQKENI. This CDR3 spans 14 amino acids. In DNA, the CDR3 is TGTGCCAGCTCACGTGGACAGTCGAACACTGAAGCTTTCTTT. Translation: CASSRGQSNTEAFF.

The CDR3 region has the DNA TGCGCCAGCAGCTTGGAGCTGGGGGGGATCAATGAGCAGTTCTTC. Translated, it gives CASSLELGGINEQFF. The chain recombines TRBV5-1 with TRBJ2-1, with TRBD2 matching 7 bases. CDR1 is SGHRS and CDR2 is YFSETQ in the germline V gene. Unmatched junction bases numbered 6, after V lost 0 bases and J lost 6 bases. This CDR3 has 15 residues.

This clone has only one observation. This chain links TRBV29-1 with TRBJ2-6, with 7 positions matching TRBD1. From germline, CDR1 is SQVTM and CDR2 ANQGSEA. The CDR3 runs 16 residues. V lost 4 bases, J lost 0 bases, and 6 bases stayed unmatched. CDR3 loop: CSVAGTALSGANVLTF. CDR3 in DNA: TGCAGCGTTGCGGGGACAGCACTCTCTGGGGCCAACGTCCTGACTTTC.

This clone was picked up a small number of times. CDR3 residues: CASSPYPGVVAGKLFF. The CDR3, as DNA: TGTGCCAGCAGCCCCTACCCGGGGGTCGTGGCTGGCAAACTGTTTTTT. The chain employs TRBV3-1 (or the pseudogene TRBV3-2) and TRBJ1-4, with D perhaps TRBD1 (5 bases). There are 16 residues in the CDR3. In germline, CDR1 is LGHDT, CDR2 YNNKEL (reference sequence). Trimming removed 4 bases at V and 11 bases at J, with 23 bases between.

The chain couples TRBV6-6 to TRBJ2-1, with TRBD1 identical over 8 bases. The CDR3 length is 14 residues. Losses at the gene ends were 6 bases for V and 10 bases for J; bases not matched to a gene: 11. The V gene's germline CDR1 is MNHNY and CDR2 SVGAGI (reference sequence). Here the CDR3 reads CASRASDRVDEQFF. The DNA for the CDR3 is TGTGCCAGCAGGGCCTCGGACAGGGTAGACGAGCAGTTCTTC.

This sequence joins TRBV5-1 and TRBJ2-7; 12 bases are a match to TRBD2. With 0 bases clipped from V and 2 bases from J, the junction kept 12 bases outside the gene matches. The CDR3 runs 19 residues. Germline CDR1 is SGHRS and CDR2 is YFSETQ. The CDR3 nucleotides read TGCGCCAGCAGCTTGGGTTTGACTAGCGGGGGAAGGATCACCTACGAGCAGTACTTC. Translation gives CASSLGLTSGGRITYEQYF. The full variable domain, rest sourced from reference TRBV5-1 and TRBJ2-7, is KAGVTQTPRYLIKTRGQQVTLSCSPISGHRSVSWYQQTPGQGLQFLFEYFSETQRNKGNFPGRFSGRQFSNSRSEMNVSTLELGDSALYLCASSLGLTSGGRITYEQYFGPGTRLTVT.

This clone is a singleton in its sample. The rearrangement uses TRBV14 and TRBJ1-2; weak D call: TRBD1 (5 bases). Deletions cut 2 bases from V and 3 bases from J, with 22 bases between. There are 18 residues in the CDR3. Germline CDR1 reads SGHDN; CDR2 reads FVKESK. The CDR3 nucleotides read TGTGCCAGCAGCCAAACCACAACCGGGGGTATCGCCTACTATGGCTACACCTTC. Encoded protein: CASSQTTTGGIAYYGYTF.

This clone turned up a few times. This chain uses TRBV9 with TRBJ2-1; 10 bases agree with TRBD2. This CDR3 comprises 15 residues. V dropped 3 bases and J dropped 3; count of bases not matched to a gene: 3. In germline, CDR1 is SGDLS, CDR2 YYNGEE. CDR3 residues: CASSGGLAYYNEQFF. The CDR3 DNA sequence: TGTGCCAGCAGCGGGGGACTAGCGTACTACAATGAGCAGTTCTTC.

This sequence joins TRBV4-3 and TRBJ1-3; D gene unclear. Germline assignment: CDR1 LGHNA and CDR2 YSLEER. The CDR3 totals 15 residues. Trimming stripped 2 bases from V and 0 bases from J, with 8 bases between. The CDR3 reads CASSQSIFSGNTIYF. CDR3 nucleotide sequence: TGCGCCAGCAGCCAAAGCATATTCTCTGGAAACACCATATATTTT.

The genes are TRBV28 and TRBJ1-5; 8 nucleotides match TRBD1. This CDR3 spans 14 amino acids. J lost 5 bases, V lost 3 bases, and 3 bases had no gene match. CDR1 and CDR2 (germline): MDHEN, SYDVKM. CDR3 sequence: CASSFRTGHQPQHF. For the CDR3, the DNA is TGTGCCAGCAGTTTTAGGACAGGGCATCAGCCCCAGCATTTT.

The CDR3 protein is CASSQMVGGTGSNQPQHF. CDR3 bases: TGCGCCAGCAGCCAGATGGTAGGGGGGACAGGGTCGAATCAGCCCCAGCATTTT. This rearrangement joins TRBV4-3 to TRBJ1-5; 9 nucleotides line up with TRBD1. Trimming took 3 bases from V and 4 from J; bases not matched to a gene: 13. Germline V gene data show CDR1 as LGHNA and CDR2 as YSLEER. The CDR3 has 18 amino acids.

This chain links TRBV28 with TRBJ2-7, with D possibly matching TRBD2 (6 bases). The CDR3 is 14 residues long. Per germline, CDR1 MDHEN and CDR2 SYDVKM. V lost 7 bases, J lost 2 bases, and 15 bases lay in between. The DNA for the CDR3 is TGTGCCAGCAAACTAGGGACTGGCGCCTACGAGCAGTACTTC. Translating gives CASKLGTGAYEQYF.

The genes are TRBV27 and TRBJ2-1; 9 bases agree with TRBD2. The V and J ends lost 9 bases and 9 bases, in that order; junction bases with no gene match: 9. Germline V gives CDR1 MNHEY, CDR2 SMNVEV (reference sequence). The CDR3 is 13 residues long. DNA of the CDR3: TGTGCCAGTAGCGGGAGTTCGCTTGGTGAGCAGTTCTTC. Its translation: CASSGSSLGEQFF.

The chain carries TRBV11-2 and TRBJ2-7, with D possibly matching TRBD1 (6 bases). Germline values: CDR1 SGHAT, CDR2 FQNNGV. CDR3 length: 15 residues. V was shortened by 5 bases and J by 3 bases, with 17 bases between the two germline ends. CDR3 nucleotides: TGTGCCAGCAGCCATACAGGGCCCAAATTCTACGAGCAGTACTTC. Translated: CASSHTGPKFYEQYF.

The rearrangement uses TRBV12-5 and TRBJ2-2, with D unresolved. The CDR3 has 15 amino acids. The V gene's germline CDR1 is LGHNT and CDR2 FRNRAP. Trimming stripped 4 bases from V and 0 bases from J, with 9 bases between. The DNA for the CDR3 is TGTGCTAGTGGTTCCACGTTAGCGAACACCGGGGAGCTGTTTTTT. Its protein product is CASGSTLANTGELFF.

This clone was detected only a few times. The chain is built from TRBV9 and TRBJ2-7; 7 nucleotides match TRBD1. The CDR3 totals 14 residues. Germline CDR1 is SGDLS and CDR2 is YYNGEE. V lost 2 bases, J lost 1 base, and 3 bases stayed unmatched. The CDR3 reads CASSVGTASYEQYF. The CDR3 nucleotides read TGTGCCAGCAGCGTCGGGACAGCTTCCTACGAGCAGTACTTC.